This section outlines one TCR beta chain sequence together with its context. The antigen is not known. The entry originates in a study of OX40 agonist ivuxolimab in advanced cancers. Study results and caveats: More expanded clones were seen, on average, in CD8+ T cells than in CD4+. Circulating CD4+ and CD8+ T cells showed clonal expansion by week 6 at 0.1 to 3.0 mg/kg. Among the lowest peripheral clonal expansion occurred in 0.1-3.0 mg/kg partial responders.

Trimming removed 5 bases from V and 2 bases from J, with 15 bases in between. The CDR3 is 15 residues long. Per the germline V gene, CDR1 is PRHDT and CDR2 is FYEKMQ (reference sequence). Sequenced by immunoSEQ multiplex PCR; TCRdb stores in-frame clones only, minus some. Of about 66,000 clones listed, 65% to 85% were seen once; the top ten hold 4% to 4.5%. V usage is TRBV13 and J usage is TRBJ1-1; the D is unclear. This receptor was taken from an adult with an advanced solid tumor such as melanoma, head and neck, liver or kidney cancer. The sample here was CD4+ or CD8+ T cells sorted from blood, taken in a trial of the OX40 agonist ivuxolimab. CDR3 loop: CASSVRPSRNTEAFF. The CDR3 coding sequence is TGTGCCAGCAGCGTACGACCGTCGAGAAACACTGAAGCTTTCTTT. Filled out from reference TRBV13 and TRBJ1-1, the complete variable domain reads AAGVIQSPRHLIKEKRETATLKCYPIPRHDTVYWYQQGPGQDPQFLISFYEKMQSDKGSIPDRFSAQQFSDYHSELNMSSLELGDSALYFCASSVRPSRNTEAFFGQGTRLTVV.